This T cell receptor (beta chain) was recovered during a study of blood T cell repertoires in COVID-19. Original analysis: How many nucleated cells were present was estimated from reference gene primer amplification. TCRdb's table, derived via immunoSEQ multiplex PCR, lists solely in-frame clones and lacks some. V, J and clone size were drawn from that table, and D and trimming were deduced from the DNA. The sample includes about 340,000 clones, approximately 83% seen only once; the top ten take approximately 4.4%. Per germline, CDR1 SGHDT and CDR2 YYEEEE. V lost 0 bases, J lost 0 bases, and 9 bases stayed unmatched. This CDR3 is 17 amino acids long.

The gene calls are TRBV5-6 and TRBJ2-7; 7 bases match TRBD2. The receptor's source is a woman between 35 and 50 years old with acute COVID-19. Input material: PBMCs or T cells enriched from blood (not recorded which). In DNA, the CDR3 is TGTGCCAGCAGCTTGGTCCGCCTAGCGGCGATCTCCTACGAGCAGTACTTC. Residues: CASSLVRLAAISYEQYF.